The rows below give T cell receptor beta chains drawn from one sample of a study of blood T cell repertoires in COVID-19. Method: immunoSEQ multiplex PCR; TCRdb's copy keeps in-frame clones and lacks some. The sample consists of under 200,000 clones, less than 90% of them appearing once. Source material: peripheral blood. These receptors were obtained from a woman aged 65 to 85 with acute or convalescent COVID-19. Both conserved end residues are part of each CDR3. A D gene is named only where the DNA matches it firmly.

CDR3 protein | V gene | D gene
CASSSGLAGGPEQFF | TRBV3-1/TRBV3-2 | TRBD2
CASSSNSGGDYGYTF | TRBV6-5 | TRBD1
CASSQDGTAYSNQPQHF | TRBV4-1 | TRBD1
CASSQIIRTGEVEQFF | TRBV7-2 | TRBD1
CASSRETGNTEAFF | TRBV5-1 | .
CASSLVPRETEAFF | TRBV7-2 | .
CASSQEGRQPQHF | TRBV4-3 | .
CASSRGTSGMLGEQFF | TRBV5-1 | TRBD2
CASSQVLNTEAFF | TRBV4-2 | .
CASSQGGSGNTIYF | TRBV2 | TRBD1
CASTRRELVGYTF | TRBV7-9 | .
CASSLAPTGGPTEAFF | TRBV5-1 | TRBD1
CASSQVAGGSGDTQYF | TRBV4-2 | TRBD2
CASSGTGLVPAFF | TRBV9 | .
CASSQDLQSPLHF | TRBV4-1 | .
CASSATGGYGYTF | TRBV3-1/TRBV3-2 | TRBD1
CASGRGGLNTEAFF | TRBV6-5 | .
CASRPGGPNEKLFF | TRBV6-5 | .
CASSVGLAVLSYEQYF | TRBV2 | TRBD2
CASSPPQDGSSYEQYF | TRBV27 | .
CATRGSGSQGEQYF | TRBV6-5 | .
CASSEGNAKNIQYF | TRBV10-2 | .
CASRGETYGYTF | TRBV12-3/TRBV12-4 | .